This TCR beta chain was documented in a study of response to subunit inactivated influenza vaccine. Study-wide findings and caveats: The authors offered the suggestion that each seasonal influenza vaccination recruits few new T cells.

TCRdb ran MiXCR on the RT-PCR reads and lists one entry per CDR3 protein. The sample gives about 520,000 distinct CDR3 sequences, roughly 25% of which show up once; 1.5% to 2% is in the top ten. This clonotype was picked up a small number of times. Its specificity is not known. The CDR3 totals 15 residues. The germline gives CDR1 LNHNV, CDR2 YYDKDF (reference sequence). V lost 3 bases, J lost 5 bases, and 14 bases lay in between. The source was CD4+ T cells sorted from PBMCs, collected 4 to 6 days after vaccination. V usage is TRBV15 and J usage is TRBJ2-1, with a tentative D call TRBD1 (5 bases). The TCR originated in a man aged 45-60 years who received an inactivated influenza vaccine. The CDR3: CATSRDLKGNNEQFF. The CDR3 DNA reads TGTGCCACCAGCAGGGACCTCAAGGGGAACAATGAGCAGTTCTTC.